The clone carrying this TCR beta chain appeared a few times. Its antigen is unknown. The source of the sample is a study of post-analysis software for immune sequencing data. On the study more broadly: Recorded disease courses covered relapsing-remitting, secondary progressive and progressive-relapsing multiple sclerosis. Some patients had no subtype annotation.

This CDR3 spans 16 amino acids. Germline V CDR1 and CDR2: ENHRY, SYGVKD. V was pared by 3 bases and J by 3 bases, with 10 bases of the junction left unmatched. Whole-study findings and limits: Multiple sclerosis was associated with a significant reduction in normalized Chao1 diversity relative to controls. Included in a set of five TRBV segments more frequent in patients than controls were TRBV5-6, TRBV5-1 and TRBV20-1.

The authors incorporated unique molecular identifiers into the TCR beta cDNA libraries. TCRdb analysed the PCR reads with MiXCR anew, one entry per CDR3 protein. The sample lists 350,000 to 500,000 distinct CDR3 sequences; approximately 37% were seen once. V is TRBV10-3 and J is TRBJ1-2; 7 positions match TRBD1. The material sequenced was blood. The receptor was derived from a girl under 10 years old with multiple sclerosis. CDR3 sequence: CAISDTRIRGDYGYTF. In DNA, the CDR3 is TGTGCCATCAGTGATACCCGGATCAGGGGGGACTATGGCTACACCTTC.